Listed here are 14 T cell receptor beta chains from one sample, sequenced in a study of T cell responses to AZD1222 COVID-19 vaccine. Using immunoSEQ multiplex PCR, the repertoire was profiled, and TCRdb retains in-frame clones only, with some absent. The data show roughly 150,000 clones, with 85% to 95% seen just once and 5% to 6.5% held by the top ten. Sequenced material: peripheral blood, taken on day 0 of AZD1222 vaccination. Receptor source: an adult in good health.

This clone is a singleton in its sample. The genes are TRBV6-2 or TRBV6-3 and TRBJ1-1, with D possibly being TRBD1 (6 bases). The CDR3 runs 13 residues. CDR1 MNHEY and CDR2 SVGEGT come from the germline V gene. Trimming pared 5 bases from V and 0 bases from J, leaving 7 bases between. CDR3 sequence reads: CASSRGVNTEAFF. The DNA of the CDR3 is TGTGCCAGCAGTAGGGGGGTGAACACTGAAGCTTTCTTT.

The chain links TRBV12-3 or TRBV12-4 to TRBJ2-7, with D unclear. V was clipped by 1 base and J by 7 bases, with 11 bases between them. This CDR3 contains 13 residues. The CDR3, as DNA: TGTGCCAGCAGTTTAGGCACAGCCTTAGAGCAGTACTTC. It yields the protein CASSLGTALEQYF.

The chain is built from TRBV24-1 and TRBJ2-1, with D possibly matching TRBD1 (6 bases). This CDR3 region has 13 residues. V gave up 6 bases and J gave up 8 bases, with 13 bases separating them. Germline V gene data show CDR1 as KGHDR and CDR2 as SFDVKD. CDR3 DNA sequence: TGTGCCACCAGTAAACAGGGTTCGGATGAGCAGTTCTTC. Translated, it gives CATSKQGSDEQFF.

Here the CDR3 reads CASSLGGATYGYTF. In nucleotides, the CDR3 is TGTGCCAGCAGCCTCGGGGGCGCGACCTATGGCTACACCTTC. V gene TRBV28 combines with J gene TRBJ1-2; D might be TRBD1 (6 bases). Germline values: CDR1 MDHEN, CDR2 SYDVKM. V was clipped by 6 bases and J by 4 bases, with 15 bases between them. The CDR3 contains 14 residues.

The chain joins TRBV29-1 to TRBJ1-5; perhaps TRBD1 as D (5 bases). CDR1 and CDR2 (germline): SQVTM, ANQGSEA. V was clipped by 6 bases and J by 1 base, with 16 bases between them. The CDR3 spans 15 residues. In DNA form, the CDR3 reads TGCAGCGTCAGATTAGATGGGGGGAGCAATCAGCCCCAGCATTTT. This gives the protein CSVRLDGGSNQPQHF.

The chain employs TRBV25-1 and TRBJ2-7; 7 bases match TRBD2. The CDR3 spans 15 residues. V lost 3 bases, J lost 4 bases, and 9 bases stayed unmatched. CDR1 is MGHDK, CDR2 SYGVNS, per germline. The CDR3 loop is CASSDYGGRWYEQYF. The CDR3 DNA follows: TGTGCCAGCAGTGATTACGGCGGGAGATGGTACGAGCAGTACTTC.

The rearrangement joins TRBV28 to TRBJ1-1; 8 positions match TRBD1. The J segment lost 5 bases and the V segment lost 4 bases, leaving 12 bases of the junction unmatched. The CDR3 covers 16 residues. Germline lookup yields CDR1 MDHEN and CDR2 SYDVKM. In DNA form, the CDR3 reads TGTGCCAGCAGTTCCGGGGGTGTCAGGGGGCTTACTGAAGCTTTCTTT. Translated, it gives CASSSGGVRGLTEAFF.

The gene calls are TRBV5-1 and TRBJ1-4; D perhaps matches TRBD1 (6 bases). Germline V CDR1 and CDR2: SGHRS, YFSETQ. The CDR3 sequence is 13 residues long. Trimming pared 4 bases from V and 8 bases from J, leaving 12 bases between. CDR3 loop: CASSGRGGEKLFF. For the CDR3, the DNA is TGCGCCAGCAGCGGTAGGGGGGGCGAAAAACTGTTTTTT.

The chain combines TRBV4-1 with TRBJ2-1; 12 bases are a match to TRBD2. Germline CDR1 and CDR2: MGHRA and YSYEKL. This CDR3 comprises 16 residues. J lost 7 bases, V lost 5 bases, and 9 bases had no gene match. CDR3 in DNA: TGCGCCAGCAGCGACCCTAGCGGGAGGGTTTCAAATGAGCAGTTCTTC. Protein product: CASSDPSGRVSNEQFF.

V and J are TRBV19 and TRBJ1-3; TRBD1 matches at 9 bases. Germline loops: CDR1 LNHDA, CDR2 SQIVND (reference sequence). The CDR3 is 14 amino acids. V dropped 8 bases and J dropped 4; count of bases not matched to a gene: 6. This chain's CDR3 is CASSTGGGGNTIYF. The CDR3 nucleotides read TGTGCCAGTTCTACAGGGGGCGGAGGAAACACCATATATTTT.

This chain connects TRBV29-1 to TRBJ1-1; a weak D match, TRBD1 (6 bases). Trimming took 4 bases from V and 7 from J, leaving 10 bases between them. The germline gives CDR1 SQVTM, CDR2 ANQGSEA. The CDR3 extends over 11 amino acids. CDR3 bases: TGCAGCGTTGGCGGGGGGCGTGAAGCTTTCTTT. It encodes CSVGGGREAFF. Combining the CDR3 with reference TRBV29-1 and TRBJ1-1 gives the whole variable domain SAVISQKPSRDICQRGTSLTIQCQVDSQVTMMFWYRQQPGQSLTLIATANQGSEATYESGFVIDKFPISRPNLTFSTLTVSNMSPEDSSIYLCSVGGGREAFFGQGTRLTVV.

Only one count was recorded for this clone. The chain has TRBV7-8 and TRBJ1-2; a possible D gene is TRBD1 (5 bases). V was cut by 1 base and J by 1 base, with 7 bases left in between. Per germline, CDR1 SGHVS and CDR2 FQNEAQ. The CDR3 covers 14 residues. CDR3 sequence: CASSLDRNNYGYTF. The DNA for the CDR3 is TGTGCCAGCAGCTTAGACAGGAATAACTATGGCTACACCTTC.

The CDR3 bases are TGTGCCTGGAGTCCTGCCCGGGGGGCCCAGCATTTT. This encodes CAWSPARGAQHF. V gene TRBV30 combines with J gene TRBJ1-5, with D possibly matching TRBD1 (5 bases). Looked up from germline, CDR1 is GTSNPN and CDR2 is SVGIG (reference sequence). The V end lost 2 bases, the J end lost 11 bases, and 13 bases lay between the germline ends. This CDR3 contains 12 residues.

The genes are TRBV2 and TRBJ2-1, with D possibly called TRBD1 or TRBD2 (5 bases each). The CDR3 runs 13 residues. Trimming removed 8 bases from V and 7 bases from J, with 15 bases in between. The V gene's germline CDR1 is SNHLY and CDR2 FYNNEI. The CDR3 reads CASAGTLRNEQFF. In nucleotides, the CDR3 is TGTGCCAGCGCCGGGACCTTGAGGAATGAGCAGTTCTTC.